Listed below are T cell receptor beta chains from one sample, sequenced in a study of response to subunit inactivated influenza vaccine. TCRdb recomputed calls from the RT-PCR reads with MiXCR, one row per CDR3 protein. The sample carries just over 300,000 distinct CDR3 sequences, roughly a fifth recorded once. Sequenced here: PBMCs from blood, sampled approximately 20 months after vaccination. The receptors were gathered from a man in his fifties or sixties who received an inactivated influenza vaccine. CDR3s include the opening cysteine and the closing phenylalanine or tryptophan. Each record gives: V gene, J gene, D gene, clone size, CDR3 protein, CDR3 DNA. A D gene is named only where the DNA matches it firmly. The listing skips clone size in some rows; elsewhere it reads once, few, many or a size class.

V gene: TRBV10-2
J gene: TRBJ2-7
D gene: TRBD1
clone size: many
CDR3 protein: CASSAGTGATYEQYF
CDR3 DNA: TGCGCCAGCAGCGCAGGAACAGGGGCGACCTACGAGCAGTACTTC

V gene: TRBV19
J gene: TRBJ1-2
D gene: TRBD1
clone size: NA
CDR3 protein: CASRLDRVADGYTF
CDR3 DNA: TGTGCCAGTAGGCTCGACAGGGTGGCGGATGGCTACACCTTC

V gene: TRBV5-1
J gene: TRBJ2-7
D gene: TRBD2
clone size: few
CDR3 protein: CASSLSGTSGNEQYF
CDR3 DNA: TGCGCCAGCAGCTTATCCGGGACTAGCGGGAACGAGCAGTACTTC

V gene: TRBV6-6
J gene: TRBJ1-1
D gene: NA
clone size: NA
CDR3 protein: CASTPVGGLGTEAFF
CDR3 DNA: TGTGCCAGCACCCCGGTAGGGGGGCTGGGGACTGAAGCTTTCTTT

V gene: TRBV14
J gene: TRBJ1-1
D gene: NA
clone size: NA
CDR3 protein: CASSQQQGPQAFF
CDR3 DNA: TGTGCCAGCAGCCAGCAACAGGGACCCCAAGCTTTCTTT

V gene: TRBV20-1
J gene: TRBJ2-7
D gene: TRBD1
clone size: NA
CDR3 protein: CSAERTGTGEYEQYF
CDR3 DNA: TGCAGTGCTGAAAGAACCGGGACAGGAGAGTACGAGCAGTACTTC

V gene: TRBV2
J gene: TRBJ2-2
D gene: TRBD1
clone size: NA
CDR3 protein: CASIRTGTDTGELFF
CDR3 DNA: TGTGCCAGCATTCGGACAGGGACGGACACCGGGGAGCTGTTTTTT

V gene: TRBV5-1
J gene: TRBJ1-6
D gene: TRBD1
clone size: NA
CDR3 protein: CASSFGQGSSPLHF
CDR3 DNA: TGCGCCAGCAGCTTTGGACAGGGAAGTTCACCCCTCCACTTT

V gene: TRBV27
J gene: TRBJ1-1
D gene: NA
clone size: few
CDR3 protein: CASIGPSFMRDRVRTEAFF
CDR3 DNA: TGTGCCAGCATTGGGCCTTCCTTCATGAGGGATAGGGTCCGCACTGAAGCTTTCTTT

V gene: TRBV7-9
J gene: TRBJ2-7
D gene: TRBD1
clone size: NA
CDR3 protein: CASSLDVGQGNSEQYF
CDR3 DNA: TGTGCCAGCAGCTTAGATGTTGGACAGGGGAACTCCGAGCAGTACTTC

V gene: TRBV9
J gene: TRBJ2-7
D gene: NA
clone size: NA
CDR3 protein: CASSVSGGGYEQYF
CDR3 DNA: TGTGCCAGCAGCGTCTCAGGGGGAGGTTACGAGCAGTACTTC

V gene: TRBV20-1
J gene: TRBJ2-1
D gene: NA
clone size: NA
CDR3 protein: CSASAELAGSYNEQFF
CDR3 DNA: TGCAGTGCTAGTGCCGAACTAGCAGGGTCCTACAATGAGCAGTTCTTC

V gene: TRBV25-1
J gene: TRBJ1-4
D gene: NA
clone size: few
CDR3 protein: CASSEGGAATNEKLFF
CDR3 DNA: TGTGCCAGCAGTGAGGGGGGGGCGGCAACTAATGAAAAACTGTTTTTT

V gene: TRBV7-9
J gene: TRBJ1-3
D gene: NA
clone size: few
CDR3 protein: CASSPPGRLSGNTIYF
CDR3 DNA: TGTGCCAGCAGCCCACCGGGACGCCTCTCTGGAAACACCATATATTTT

V gene: TRBV7-9
J gene: TRBJ1-5
D gene: NA
clone size: many
CDR3 protein: CASSQDGYQPQHF
CDR3 DNA: TGTGCCAGCAGCCAAGACGGATATCAGCCCCAGCATTTT

V gene: TRBV6-2/TRBV6-3
J gene: TRBJ2-2
D gene: NA
clone size: few
CDR3 protein: CASRTQGNTGELFF
CDR3 DNA: TGTGCCAGCAGAACACAGGGAAACACCGGGGAGCTGTTTTTT

V gene: TRBV4-1
J gene: TRBJ1-4
D gene: TRBD1
clone size: few
CDR3 protein: CASSYGTGNEKLFF
CDR3 DNA: TGCGCCAGCAGCTATGGGACAGGGAATGAAAAACTGTTTTTT

V gene: TRBV5-1
J gene: TRBJ1-1
D gene: NA
clone size: few
CDR3 protein: CASSLSLGASTEAFF
CDR3 DNA: TGCGCCAGCAGCTTGAGTTTAGGGGCGAGCACTGAAGCTTTCTTT

V gene: TRBV5-1
J gene: TRBJ1-6
D gene: NA
clone size: few
CDR3 protein: CASSLNSASPLHF
CDR3 DNA: TGCGCCAGCAGCTTAAATTCGGCGTCACCCCTCCACTTT

V gene: TRBV24-1
J gene: TRBJ1-5
D gene: NA
clone size: many
CDR3 protein: CATSDHRGPNQPQHF
CDR3 DNA: TGTGCCACCAGTGATCACCGGGGGCCCAATCAGCCCCAGCATTTT

V gene: TRBV20-1
J gene: TRBJ1-1
D gene: NA
clone size: NA
CDR3 protein: CSPGRLNTEAFF
CDR3 DNA: TGCAGTCCAGGACGTTTGAACACTGAAGCTTTCTTT

V gene: TRBV19
J gene: TRBJ2-4
D gene: NA
clone size: NA
CDR3 protein: CASSILFTPLAKNIQYF
CDR3 DNA: TGTGCCAGTAGTATCCTCTTTACACCCCTAGCCAAAAACATTCAGTACTTC